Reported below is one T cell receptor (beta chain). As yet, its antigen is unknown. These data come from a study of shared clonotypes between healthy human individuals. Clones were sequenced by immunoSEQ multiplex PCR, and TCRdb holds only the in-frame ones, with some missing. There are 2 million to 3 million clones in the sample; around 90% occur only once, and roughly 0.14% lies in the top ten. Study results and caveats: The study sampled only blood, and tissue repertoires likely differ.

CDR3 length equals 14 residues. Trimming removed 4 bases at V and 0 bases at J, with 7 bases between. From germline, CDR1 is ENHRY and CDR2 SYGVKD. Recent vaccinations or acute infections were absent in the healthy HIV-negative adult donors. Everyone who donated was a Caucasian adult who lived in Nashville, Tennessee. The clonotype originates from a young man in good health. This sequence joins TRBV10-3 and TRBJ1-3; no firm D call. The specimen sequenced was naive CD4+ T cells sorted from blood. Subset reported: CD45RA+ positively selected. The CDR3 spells CAISGGVSGNTIYF. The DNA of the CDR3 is TGTGCCATCAGTGGCGGTGTCTCTGGAAACACCATATATTTT.